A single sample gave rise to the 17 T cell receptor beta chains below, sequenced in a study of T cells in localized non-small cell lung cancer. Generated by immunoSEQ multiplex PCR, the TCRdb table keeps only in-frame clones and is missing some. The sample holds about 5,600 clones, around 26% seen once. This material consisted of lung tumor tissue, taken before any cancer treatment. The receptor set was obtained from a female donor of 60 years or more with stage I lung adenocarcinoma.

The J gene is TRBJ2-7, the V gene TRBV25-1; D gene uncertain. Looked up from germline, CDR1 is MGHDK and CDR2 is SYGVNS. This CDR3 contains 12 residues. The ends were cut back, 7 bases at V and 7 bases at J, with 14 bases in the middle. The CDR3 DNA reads TGTGCCAGCATGAAGGGTGGGGATGAGCAGTACTTC. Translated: CASMKGGDEQYF.

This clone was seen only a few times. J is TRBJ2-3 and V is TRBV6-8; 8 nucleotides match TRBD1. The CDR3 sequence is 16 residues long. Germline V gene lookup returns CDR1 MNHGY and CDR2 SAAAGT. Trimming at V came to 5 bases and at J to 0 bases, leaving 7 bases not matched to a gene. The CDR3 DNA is TGTGCCAGCAGTGTCGACAGGGGAACTAGCACAGATACGCAGTATTTT. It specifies CASSVDRGTSTDTQYF.

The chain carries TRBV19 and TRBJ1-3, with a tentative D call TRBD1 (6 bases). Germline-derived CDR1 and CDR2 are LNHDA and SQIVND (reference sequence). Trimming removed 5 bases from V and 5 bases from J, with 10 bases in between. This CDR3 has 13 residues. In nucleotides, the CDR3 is TGTGCCAGTAGTCAGGGGAGAAGAAACACCATATATTTT. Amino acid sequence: CASSQGRRNTIYF.

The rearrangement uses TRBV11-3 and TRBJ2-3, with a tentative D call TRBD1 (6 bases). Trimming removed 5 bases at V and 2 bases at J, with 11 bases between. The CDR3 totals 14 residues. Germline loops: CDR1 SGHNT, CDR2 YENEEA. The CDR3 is CASSPGQFTDTQYF. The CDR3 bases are TGTGCCAGCAGCCCTGGACAGTTCACAGATACGCAGTATTTT.

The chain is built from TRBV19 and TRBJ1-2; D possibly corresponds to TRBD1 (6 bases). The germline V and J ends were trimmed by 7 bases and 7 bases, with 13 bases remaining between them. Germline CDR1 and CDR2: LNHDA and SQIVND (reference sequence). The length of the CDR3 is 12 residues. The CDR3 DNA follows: TGTGCCAGTAACGACAGGTGGAGTGGCTACACCTTC. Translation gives CASNDRWSGYTF.

The CDR3 nucleotides are TGTGCCAGCAGCAGGATACAGGGGGCGGTCTCTGGCGAGCAGTACTTC. Translating gives CASSRIQGAVSGEQYF. The chain couples TRBV7-6 to TRBJ2-7, with 9 positions matching TRBD1. V shed 5 bases, J shed 6 bases, and the junction held 14 bases outside the gene matches. The CDR3 contains 16 residues. Germline values: CDR1 SGHVS, CDR2 FNYEAQ.

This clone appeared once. CDR3 sequence reads: CASSINREGGYEQYF. DNA of the CDR3: TGTGCCAGTAGTATAAACAGGGAGGGTGGTTACGAGCAGTACTTC. The V gene is TRBV19, the J gene TRBJ2-7; D may be TRBD2 (7 bases). CDR3 length: 15 residues. Deletions cut 2 bases from V and 4 bases from J, with 15 bases between. Germline assignment: CDR1 LNHDA and CDR2 SQIVND (reference sequence).

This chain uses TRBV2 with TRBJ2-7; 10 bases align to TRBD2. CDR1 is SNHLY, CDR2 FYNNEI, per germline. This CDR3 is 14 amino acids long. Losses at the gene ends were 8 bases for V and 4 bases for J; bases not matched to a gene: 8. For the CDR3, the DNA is TGTGCCAGCGCGACCGGGACTAGCGTTTACGAGCAGTACTTC. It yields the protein CASATGTSVYEQYF. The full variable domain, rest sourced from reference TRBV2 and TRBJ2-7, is EPEVTQTPSHQVTQMGQEVILRCVPISNHLYFYWYRQILGQKVEFLVSFYNNEISEKSEIFDDQFSVERPDGSNFTLKIRSTKLEDSAMYFCASATGTSVYEQYFGPGTRLTVT.

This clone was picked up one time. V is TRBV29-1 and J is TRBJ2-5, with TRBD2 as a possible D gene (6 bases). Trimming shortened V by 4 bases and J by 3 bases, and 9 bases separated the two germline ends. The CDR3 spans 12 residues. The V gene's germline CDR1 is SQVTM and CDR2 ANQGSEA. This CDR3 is CSVGSGEETQYF. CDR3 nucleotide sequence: TGCAGCGTTGGGTCGGGAGAAGAGACCCAGTACTTC.

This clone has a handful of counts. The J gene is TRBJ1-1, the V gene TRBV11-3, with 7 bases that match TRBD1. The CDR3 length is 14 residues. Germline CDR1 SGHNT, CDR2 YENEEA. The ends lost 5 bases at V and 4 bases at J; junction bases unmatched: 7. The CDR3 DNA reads TGTGCCAGCAGCCGCGGACAGGTCGGCACTGAAGCTTTCTTT. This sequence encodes CASSRGQVGTEAFF. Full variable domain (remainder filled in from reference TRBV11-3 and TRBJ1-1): EAGVVQSPRYKIIEKKQPVAFWCNPISGHNTLYWYLQNLGQGPELLIRYENEEAVDDSQLPKDRFSAERLKGVDSTLKIQPAELGDSAVYLCASSRGQVGTEAFFGQGTRLTVV.

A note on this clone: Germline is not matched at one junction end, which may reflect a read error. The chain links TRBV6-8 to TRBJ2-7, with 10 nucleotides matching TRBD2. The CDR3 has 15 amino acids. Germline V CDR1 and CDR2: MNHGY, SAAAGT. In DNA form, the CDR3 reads TGTGCCATCAGTCAAGGACTAGCGGAGAACTACGAGCAGTACTTC. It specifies CAISQGLAENYEQYF.

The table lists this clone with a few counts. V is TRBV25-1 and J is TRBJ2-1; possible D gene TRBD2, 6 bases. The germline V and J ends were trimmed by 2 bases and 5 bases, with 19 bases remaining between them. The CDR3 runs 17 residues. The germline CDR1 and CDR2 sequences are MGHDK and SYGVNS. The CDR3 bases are TGTGCCAGCAGTGAAGGAGGAGGGAAAACACTCGACAATGAGCAGTTCTTC. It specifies CASSEGGGKTLDNEQFF.

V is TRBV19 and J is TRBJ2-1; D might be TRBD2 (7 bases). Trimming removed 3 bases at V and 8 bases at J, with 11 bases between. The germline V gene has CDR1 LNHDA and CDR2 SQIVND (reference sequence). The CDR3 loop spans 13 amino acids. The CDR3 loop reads CASSIPGGDEQFF. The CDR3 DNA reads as TGTGCCAGTAGTATTCCGGGGGGCGATGAGCAGTTCTTC.

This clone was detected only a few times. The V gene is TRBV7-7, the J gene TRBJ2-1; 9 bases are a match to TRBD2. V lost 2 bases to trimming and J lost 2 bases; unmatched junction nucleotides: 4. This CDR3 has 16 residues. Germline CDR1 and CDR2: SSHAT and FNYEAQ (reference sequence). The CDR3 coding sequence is TGTGCCAGCAGCTTACTAGCGGGGATAACCTACAATGAGCAGTTCTTC. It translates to CASSLLAGITYNEQFF.

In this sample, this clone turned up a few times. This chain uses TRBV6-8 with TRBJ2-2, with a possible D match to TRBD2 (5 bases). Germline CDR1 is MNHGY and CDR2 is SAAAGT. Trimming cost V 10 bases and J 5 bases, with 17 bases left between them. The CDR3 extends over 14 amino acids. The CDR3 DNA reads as TGTGCCACCAGAGACGGAGGTATAACCGGGGAGCTGTTTTTT. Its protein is CATRDGGITGELFF.

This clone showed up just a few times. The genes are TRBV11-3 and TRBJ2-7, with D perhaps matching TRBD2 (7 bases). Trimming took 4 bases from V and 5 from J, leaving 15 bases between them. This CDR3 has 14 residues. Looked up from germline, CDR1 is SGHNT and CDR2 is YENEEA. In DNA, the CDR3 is TGTGCCAGCAGCTCCTACAGGGAGGGGGACGAGCAGTACTTC. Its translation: CASSSYREGDEQYF.

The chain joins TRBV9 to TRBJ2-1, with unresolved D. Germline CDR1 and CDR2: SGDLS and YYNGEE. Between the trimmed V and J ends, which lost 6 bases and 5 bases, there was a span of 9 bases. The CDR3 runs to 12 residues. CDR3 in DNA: TGTGCCAGCACAGACCTTAACAATGAGCAGTTCTTC. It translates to CASTDLNNEQFF.